The 26 T cell receptor beta chains reported below all come from one sample, sequenced in a study of blood T cell repertoires in COVID-19. TCRdb's copy holds only in-frame clones and misses some; the assay was immunoSEQ multiplex PCR. The repertoire holds 25,000 or so clones, with less than 90% as singletons. Sequencing was performed on peripheral blood. The receptors stem from a human donor with acute or convalescent COVID-19. The donor label of this sample is uncertain.

The rearrangement links TRBV27 to TRBJ2-7, with 8 bases lining up with TRBD1. CDR1 and CDR2 from the germline V gene are MNHEY and SMNVEV (reference sequence). V lost 3 bases and J lost 5; bases outside the gene matches: 12. This CDR3 contains 16 residues. The CDR3 spells CASSFSWTGSLNEQYF. CDR3 bases: TGTGCCAGCAGTTTTTCCTGGACAGGGTCACTAAACGAGCAGTACTTC.

V gene TRBV5-8 combines with J gene TRBJ2-2, with TRBD1 matching 7 bases. The CDR3 covers 14 residues. The germline V gene has CDR1 SGHTS and CDR2 YDEGEE. Trimming cost V 5 bases and J 4 bases; bases outside gene matches: 5. This chain's CDR3 is CASRRQGGTGELFF. The DNA for the CDR3 is TGTGCCAGCAGGCGACAGGGTGGCACCGGGGAGCTGTTTTTT.

The chain is built from TRBV5-3 and TRBJ2-5; D may be TRBD1 (7 bases). TRBV5-3 falls under the ORF class, with uncertain function. The CDR3 totals 14 residues. V was cut by 4 bases and J by 2 bases, with 12 bases left in between. The CDR3 nucleotides are TGTGCCAGAAGCGGGGGGACAGCACAAGAGACCCAGTACTTC. Encoded protein: CARSGGTAQETQYF.

V usage is TRBV6-5 and J usage is TRBJ2-7; TRBD1 aligns across 9 bases. This CDR3 is built from 14 residues. Germline V gene lookup returns CDR1 MNHEY and CDR2 SVGAGI. V trimming: 4 bases; J trimming: 4 bases; junction bases outside the gene matches: 5. For the CDR3, the DNA is TGTGCCAGCAGTTCCCCCGGGACAGGGTACGAGCAGTACTTC. As protein: CASSSPGTGYEQYF.

This chain links TRBV6-5 with TRBJ1-5; 8 nucleotides agree with TRBD1. The CDR3 has 15 amino acids. Germline assignment: CDR1 MNHEY and CDR2 SVGAGI. V gave up 5 bases and J gave up 0 bases; unmatched junction bases: 3. The CDR3 here is CASSPDRGSNQPQHF. CDR3 DNA sequence: TGTGCCAGCAGTCCCGACAGGGGTAGCAATCAGCCCCAGCATTTT.

This clone has only one observation. The chain uses TRBV27 and TRBJ2-1; D is possibly TRBD1 (6 bases). Germline assignment: CDR1 MNHEY and CDR2 SMNVEV (reference sequence). The CDR3 is 17 amino acids. V was shortened by 1 base and J by 6 bases, with 19 bases between the two germline ends. CDR3 region: CASSLYGIDRLSNEQFF. The CDR3 DNA reads TGTGCCAGCAGTTTATATGGGATTGACAGGCTCAGCAATGAGCAGTTCTTC.

This sequence joins TRBV27 and TRBJ1-5; D unclear. Trimming shortened V by 5 bases and J by 4 bases, and 3 bases separated the two germline ends. Per the germline V gene, CDR1 is MNHEY and CDR2 is SMNVEV (reference sequence). The CDR3 is made up of 11 amino acids. CDR3 in amino acids: CASSPNQPQHF. CDR3 DNA: TGTGCCAGCAGTCCGAATCAGCCCCAGCATTTT.

The CDR3 is CASSPPPGLAALWGTGELFF. CDR3 DNA: TGTGCCAGTAGTCCTCCCCCGGGTTTAGCGGCCCTCTGGGGCACCGGGGAGCTGTTTTTT. The rearrangement uses TRBV19 and TRBJ2-2; a weak D match, TRBD2 (6 bases). Between the trimmed V and J ends, which lost 5 bases and 4 bases, there was a span of 29 bases. Germline V gene sequence: CDR1 LNHDA, CDR2 SQIVND (reference sequence). CDR3 length: 20 residues.

This chain links TRBV12-3 or TRBV12-4 with TRBJ1-1; D possibly corresponds to TRBD1 (5 bases). The length of the CDR3 is 11 residues. The V end was cut by 6 bases, the J end by 4 bases, with 6 bases between. CDR3 protein: CASRGRTEAFF. CDR3 nucleotide sequence: TGTGCCAGCAGGGGGCGCACTGAAGCTTTCTTT.

The rearrangement joins TRBV15 to TRBJ2-3; 8 bases are shared with TRBD1. V gave up 0 bases and J gave up 5 bases; unmatched junction bases: 10. Germline-derived CDR1 and CDR2 are LNHNV and YYDKDF (reference sequence). The CDR3 loop spans 17 amino acids. DNA of the CDR3: TGTGCCACCAGCAGAGATAGGGGCAGGGGGCCTGAAGATACGCAGTATTTT. Translation: CATSRDRGRGPEDTQYF.

This clone has just one count. The chain is built from TRBV7-2 and TRBJ1-6; the D gene is possibly TRBD1 (6 bases). Germline V CDR1 and CDR2: SGHTA, FQGNSA. This CDR3 is built from 16 residues. V lost 5 bases to trimming and J lost 5 bases, with 16 bases between them. CDR3 in amino acids: CASSLWGGADNSPLHF. In nucleotides, the CDR3 is TGTGCCAGCAGCCTCTGGGGGGGCGCGGATAATTCACCCCTCCACTTT.

In its sample, this clone was seen a few times. The gene calls are TRBV9 and TRBJ2-6, with 11 nucleotides matching TRBD2. With 0 bases clipped from V and 4 bases from J, the junction kept 6 bases outside the gene matches. The CDR3 extends over 18 amino acids. Germline V gives CDR1 SGDLS, CDR2 YYNGEE. CDR3 DNA: TGTGCCAGCAGCGTAGGACTAGCGGGATCTTTAGGGGCCAACGTCCTGACTTTC. This gives the protein CASSVGLAGSLGANVLTF.

The V gene is TRBV5-6, the J gene TRBJ1-2; a weak D match, TRBD1 (5 bases). V dropped 0 bases and J dropped 6 bases, with 18 bases sitting between them. The germline V gene has CDR1 SGHDT and CDR2 YYEEEE. CDR3 length equals 16 residues. CDR3 bases: TGTGCCAGCAGCTTGGGAGGGCTCGGGGGTTTGCATGGCTACACCTTC. This sequence encodes CASSLGGLGGLHGYTF.

The chain combines TRBV6-5 with TRBJ2-3; 8 bases fit TRBD1. The germline gives CDR1 MNHEY, CDR2 SVGAGI. V trimming: 2 bases; J trimming: 15 bases; junction bases outside the gene matches: 10. The CDR3 totals 13 residues. The CDR3, as DNA: TGTGCCAGCAGTTACGCCCAAAGGACAGGGCACTATTTT. Its protein is CASSYAQRTGHYF.

The chain uses TRBV5-4 and TRBJ2-6; possibly TRBD1 for D (5 bases). Per the germline V gene, CDR1 is SGHNT and CDR2 is YYREEE (reference sequence). Trimming stripped 4 bases from V and 0 bases from J, with 14 bases between. This CDR3 region has 17 residues. CDR3 in DNA: TGTGCCAGCAGCCCCCAACAGGCCCACTCTGGGGCCAACGTCCTGACTTTC. Translated, it gives CASSPQQAHSGANVLTF.

This chain joins TRBV15 and TRBJ1-6; no clear D. Germline loops: CDR1 LNHNV, CDR2 YYDKDF (reference sequence). This CDR3 region has 12 residues. Trimming shortened V by 4 bases and J by 7 bases, and 5 bases separated the two germline ends. The CDR3 here is CATSTGNSPLHF. Written as DNA, the CDR3 is TGTGCCACCAGCACCGGGAATTCACCCCTCCACTTT.

V is TRBV4-1 and J is TRBJ1-5; D uncertain. V lost 0 bases to trimming and J lost 3 bases, with 3 bases between them. In germline, CDR1 is MGHRA, CDR2 YSYEKL. CDR3 length: 13 residues. The CDR3 loop is CASSQDFNQPQHF. The CDR3 DNA reads as TGCGCCAGCAGCCAAGACTTCAATCAGCCCCAGCATTTT.

V is TRBV9 and J is TRBJ1-1; a weak D match, TRBD1 (5 bases). From germline, CDR1 is SGDLS and CDR2 YYNGEE. The V end was cut by 3 bases, the J end by 5 bases, with 23 bases between. The CDR3 is 17 residues long. Here the CDR3 reads CASSADRRVPPGTEAFF. Written as DNA, the CDR3 is TGTGCCAGCAGCGCCGACAGACGAGTTCCACCTGGGACTGAAGCTTTCTTT.

V gene TRBV3-1 (or the pseudogene TRBV3-2) combines with J gene TRBJ1-2; 8 bases agree with TRBD1. Per germline, CDR1 LGHDT and CDR2 YNNKEL (reference sequence). V trimming: 0 bases; J trimming: 9 bases; junction bases outside the gene matches: 6. This CDR3 spans 14 amino acids. The CDR3 loop reads CASSQESTGGSYTF. The CDR3, as DNA: TGTGCCAGCAGCCAAGAATCAACAGGGGGAAGCTACACCTTC.

The rearrangement links TRBV3-1 (or the pseudogene TRBV3-2) to TRBJ1-5, with 7 positions matching TRBD1. The trim removed 3 bases at V and 1 base at J, leaving 0 bases unmatched. Germline CDR1 reads LGHDT; CDR2 reads YNNKEL (reference sequence). This CDR3 is built from 14 residues. CDR3 nucleotide sequence: TGTGCCAGCAGCCAGGGACAGAGCAATCAGCCCCAGCATTTT. Amino acid sequence: CASSQGQSNQPQHF.

The chain links TRBV9 to TRBJ1-4; 9 bases are shared with TRBD1. The CDR3 covers 16 residues. CDR1 SGDLS and CDR2 YYNGEE come from the germline V gene. With V trimmed by 1 base and J by 6 bases, 7 bases remained unmatched. The DNA of the CDR3 is TGTGCCAGCAGCGTAAGTTTGGGACAGGGAGATGAAAAACTGTTTTTT. The encoded protein is CASSVSLGQGDEKLFF.

The CDR3 coding sequence is TGCGCCAGCAGCTTGGGGCAGGCCAACACTGAAGCTTTCTTT. This translates into CASSLGQANTEAFF. The chain joins TRBV5-1 to TRBJ1-1; D remains ambiguous. Trimming pared 0 bases from V and 2 bases from J, leaving 8 bases between. This CDR3 is built from 14 residues. In germline, CDR1 is SGHRS, CDR2 YFSETQ.

The chain combines TRBV9 with TRBJ2-1; tentative D call: TRBD2 (5 bases). The CDR3 sequence is 17 residues long. V was clipped by 0 bases and J by 0 bases, with 13 bases between them. From germline, CDR1 is SGDLS and CDR2 YYNGEE. This CDR3 reads CASSVAPGSSSYNEQFF. DNA for the CDR3: TGTGCCAGCAGCGTAGCTCCGGGATCTAGCTCCTACAATGAGCAGTTCTTC.

This chain connects TRBV28 to TRBJ1-5, with D unclear. Trimming cost V 1 base and J 4 bases, with 11 bases left between them. The V gene's germline CDR1 is MDHEN and CDR2 SYDVKM. This CDR3 is 15 amino acids long. In DNA form, the CDR3 reads TGTGCCAGCAGTTTATCAGCCCCTAGGAATCAGCCCCAGCATTTT. Its translation is CASSLSAPRNQPQHF.

This clone was seen more than once but under ten times. This rearrangement joins TRBV7-2 to TRBJ2-3, with 7 nucleotides matching TRBD2. The CDR3 loop spans 15 amino acids. Germline V gives CDR1 SGHTA, CDR2 FQGNSA. With 0 bases clipped from V and 2 bases from J, the junction kept 2 bases outside the gene matches. This CDR3 is CASSLAGLTTDTQYF. The CDR3 DNA sequence: TGTGCCAGCAGCTTAGCGGGACTAACCACAGATACGCAGTATTTT.

The chain carries TRBV6-6 and TRBJ2-1; D perhaps matches TRBD2 (6 bases). Trimming shortened V by 8 bases and J by 6 bases, and 23 bases separated the two germline ends. Germline V lookup: CDR1 MNHNY, CDR2 SVGAGI (reference sequence). The CDR3 extends over 16 amino acids. The CDR3 nucleotides read TGTGCCAGCCCCCCGCGGAGTGGGGCCGGGGGCAATGAGCAGTTCTTC. It translates to CASPPRSGAGGNEQFF.